A single sample gave rise to the 21 T cell receptor beta chains below, sequenced in a study of OX40 agonist ivuxolimab in advanced cancers. The repertoire was sequenced with immunoSEQ multiplex PCR; TCRdb's copy has only in-frame clones and lacks some. The sample lists 25,000 to 30,000 clones; more than 75% were seen once. The sample was CD4+ or CD8+ T cells sorted from blood, taken in a trial of the OX40 agonist ivuxolimab. The source is an adult with an advanced solid tumor such as melanoma, head and neck, liver or kidney cancer.

The chain employs TRBV6-6 and TRBJ2-1; maybe TRBD1 (5 bases). V lost 2 bases and J lost 4, with 12 bases in between. Germline CDR1 is MNHNY and CDR2 is SVGAGI (reference sequence). CDR3 length: 15 residues. The CDR3: CASSYGRTLYNEQFF. The CDR3 nucleotides are TGTGCCAGCAGTTACGGCAGGACACTTTACAATGAGCAGTTCTTC.

The chain uses TRBV4-1 and TRBJ2-2; D gene unclear. The CDR3 covers 14 residues. Germline values: CDR1 MGHRA, CDR2 YSYEKL. Trimming took 0 bases from V and 5 from J, leaving 7 bases between them. Written as DNA, the CDR3 is TGCGCCAGCAGCCAAGATTGGCTAACCGGGGAGCTGTTTTTT. Translated, it gives CASSQDWLTGELFF.

This chain joins TRBV7-9 and TRBJ2-1; D tentatively reads TRBD1 or TRBD2 (5 bases each). The CDR3 has 15 residues. Germline CDR1 reads SEHNR; CDR2 reads FQNEAQ (reference sequence). Trimming pared 3 bases from V and 7 bases from J, leaving 16 bases between. The CDR3 spells CASSFVGGGLNEQFF. CDR3 bases: TGTGCCAGCAGCTTTGTGGGTGGGGGTCTTAATGAGCAGTTCTTC.

This chain joins TRBV14 and TRBJ2-7; the match to TRBD2 covers 11 bases. The V gene's germline CDR1 is SGHDN and CDR2 FVKESK. The CDR3 has 14 residues. V gave up 4 bases and J gave up 2 bases; unmatched junction bases: 1. The DNA of the CDR3 is TGTGCCAGCAGCCGACTAGCGGGGACCTACGAGCAGTACTTC. Translating gives CASSRLAGTYEQYF.

The rearrangement joins TRBV2 to TRBJ1-4; 8 bases agree with TRBD1. The trim removed 6 bases at V and 6 bases at J, leaving 12 bases unmatched. Per the germline V gene, CDR1 is SNHLY and CDR2 is FYNNEI. This CDR3 is built from 16 residues. The CDR3 reads CASRGDRLYEYEKLFF. The CDR3 bases are TGTGCCAGCAGGGGGGACAGGCTGTACGAATATGAAAAACTGTTTTTT.

This rearrangement joins TRBV4-1 to TRBJ2-1, with TRBD1 matching over 7 bases. Germline V gene lookup returns CDR1 MGHRA and CDR2 YSYEKL. V dropped 3 bases and J dropped 9; count of bases not matched to a gene: 5. CDR3 length: 13 residues. The CDR3 bases are TGCGCCAGCAGCCATACACAGGGGAGTGAGCAGTTCTTC. Translated: CASSHTQGSEQFF.

The V call is TRBV7-9, the J call TRBJ1-4; tentatively, D is TRBD1 (5 bases). The CDR3 is 15 amino acids. The germline gives CDR1 SEHNR, CDR2 FQNEAQ (reference sequence). V lost 2 bases, J lost 4 bases, and 11 bases lay in between. The CDR3 nucleotides are TGTGCCAGCAGCTTACAGGGAAGCCTTAATGAAAAACTGTTTTTT. As protein: CASSLQGSLNEKLFF.

This clone is categorized as medium-sized. The chain couples TRBV2 to TRBJ2-7, with 9 bases fitting TRBD1. Germline CDR1 is SNHLY and CDR2 is FYNNEI. J lost 6 bases, V lost 6 bases, and 9 bases had no gene match. The CDR3 length is 14 residues. CDR3 coding DNA: TGTGCCAGCAGGCCCGGGACAGGGACTGGCGAGCAGTACTTC. It codes for CASRPGTGTGEQYF.

The chain has TRBV28 and TRBJ2-7; 9 bases line up with TRBD2. The CDR3 loop spans 19 amino acids. Germline CDR1 and CDR2: MDHEN and SYDVKM. V was clipped by 2 bases and J by 0 bases; unmatched bases: 14. The CDR3 DNA is TGTGCCAGCAGTTTAGGGCAGGGGGTGCTAGCGGGAAACTCCTACGAGCAGTACTTC. Its protein is CASSLGQGVLAGNSYEQYF. Full variable domain (missing parts from reference TRBV28 and TRBJ2-7): DVKVTQSSRYLVKRTGEKVFLECVQDMDHENMFWYRQDPGLGLRLIYFSYDVKMKEKGDIPEGYSVSREKKERFSLILESASTNQTSMYLCASSLGQGVLAGNSYEQYFGPGTRLTVT.

This clone was seen once. The chain recombines TRBV9 with TRBJ2-1; D gene unclear. The germline gives CDR1 SGDLS, CDR2 YYNGEE. The V end lost 4 bases, the J end lost 0 bases, and 11 bases lay between the germline ends. The CDR3 covers 15 residues. The CDR3 region has the DNA TGTGCCAGCAGCCTCAGCCCCGGCTCCTACAATGAGCAGTTCTTC. It is translated as CASSLSPGSYNEQFF.

The chain is built from TRBV4-1 and TRBJ1-1; 7 bases map to TRBD1. In germline, CDR1 is MGHRA, CDR2 YSYEKL. CDR3 length: 14 residues. J was trimmed by 0 bases and V by 3 bases; bases with no gene match: 1. This chain's CDR3 is CASSQGQLNTEAFF. CDR3 DNA: TGCGCCAGCAGCCAGGGACAGCTGAACACTGAAGCTTTCTTT.

The genes are TRBV4-2 and TRBJ1-5, with a possible D match to TRBD1 (6 bases). The CDR3 is 16 residues long. Germline-derived CDR1 and CDR2 are LGHNA and YNFKEQ. Trimming removed 4 bases at V and 0 bases at J, with 13 bases between. The CDR3 nucleotides read TGTGCCAGCAGCCCCTCGGACAGCCATAGCAATCAGCCCCAGCATTTT. This translates into CASSPSDSHSNQPQHF.

This rearrangement joins TRBV6-5 to TRBJ2-3; D might be TRBD1 or TRBD2, each matching 5 bases. This CDR3 has 14 residues. V was cut by 2 bases and J by 12 bases, with 18 bases left in between. CDR1 and CDR2 (germline): MNHEY, SVGAGI. CDR3 nucleotides: TGTGCCAGCAGTTACGGTGGGGGTAACGGGATACAGTATTTT. The encoded protein is CASSYGGGNGIQYF.

This clone occurred once. A junction boundary mismatches the germline segment, possibly from a read error. This chain uses TRBV2 with TRBJ2-7; D is possibly TRBD1 (6 bases). Germline V lookup: CDR1 SNHLY, CDR2 FYNNEI. The CDR3 has 14 amino acids. The CDR3 DNA sequence: TGTGCCAGCAGTGCTACCGGGACATCCTTCGAGCAGTACTTC. Its translation: CASSATGTSFEQYF.

The rearrangement links TRBV2 to TRBJ2-7; D gene unclear. Trimming shortened V by 7 bases and J by 2 bases, and 15 bases separated the two germline ends. The V gene's germline CDR1 is SNHLY and CDR2 FYNNEI. This CDR3 has 14 amino acids. Written as DNA, the CDR3 is TGTGCCAGCACAGGCTCCGGCAAGACCTACGAGCAGTACTTC. Protein: CASTGSGKTYEQYF.

V is TRBV19 and J is TRBJ1-1; 9 bases align to TRBD1. Germline lookup yields CDR1 LNHDA and CDR2 SQIVND (reference sequence). The J segment lost 4 bases and the V segment lost 8 bases, leaving 5 bases of the junction unmatched. This CDR3 region has 13 residues. This CDR3 reads CASYRGPTTEAFF. CDR3 in DNA: TGTGCCAGTTACAGGGGGCCCACCACTGAAGCTTTCTTT.

The chain links TRBV5-5 to TRBJ2-7; a possible D gene is TRBD1 (6 bases). Germline V gene lookup returns CDR1 SGHKS and CDR2 YYEKEE (reference sequence). The CDR3 sequence is 14 residues long. Trimming cost V 2 bases and J 2 bases, with 11 bases left between them. CDR3 in amino acids: CASSFRDNTYEQYF. The CDR3 bases are TGTGCCAGCAGCTTCCGGGACAACACCTACGAGCAGTACTTC. Based on the CDR3 plus reference TRBV5-5 and TRBJ2-7, the full variable domain is DAGVTQSPTHLIKTRGQQVTLRCSPISGHKSVSWYQQVLGQGPQFIFQYYEKEERGRGNFPDRFSARQFPNYSSELNVNALLLGDSALYLCASSFRDNTYEQYFGPGTRLTVT.

V is TRBV11-2 and J is TRBJ2-7; 7 bases match TRBD1. The CDR3 is 15 residues long. CDR1 and CDR2 (germline): SGHAT, FQNNGV. With V trimmed by 4 bases and J by 6 bases, 12 bases remained unmatched. In nucleotides, the CDR3 is TGTGCCAGCAGCTACGGCTCGACAGGGAAGCGCGAGCAGTACTTC. Protein sequence: CASSYGSTGKREQYF.

The rearrangement joins TRBV29-1 to TRBJ1-2, with D possibly being TRBD1 (6 bases). The CDR3 length is 13 residues. From germline, CDR1 is SQVTM and CDR2 ANQGSEA. V was clipped by 8 bases and J by 5 bases, with 18 bases between them. The CDR3 DNA reads TGCAGCATCGTCGGGGGCGTAAATTATGGCTACACCTTC. As protein: CSIVGGVNYGYTF.

This clone has a handful of counts. The gene calls are TRBV6-6 and TRBJ2-1; TRBD1 agrees at 7 bases. V shed 5 bases and J 3 bases; nucleotides not matched to a gene: 7. This CDR3 region has 15 residues. Germline V CDR1 and CDR2: MNHNY, SVGAGI (reference sequence). The CDR3 reads CASSGSRDSYNEQFF. CDR3 in DNA: TGTGCCAGCAGTGGGAGTCGGGACAGCTACAATGAGCAGTTCTTC.

This chain uses TRBV2 with TRBJ2-6; TRBD1 matches 12 bases. The CDR3 spans 18 residues. With 4 bases clipped from V and 0 bases from J, the junction kept 4 bases outside the gene matches. CDR1 and CDR2 from the germline V gene are SNHLY and FYNNEI. The CDR3 sequence: CASSVRDRGPSGANVLTF. In DNA, the CDR3 is TGTGCCAGCAGTGTCCGGGACAGGGGGCCCTCTGGGGCCAACGTCCTGACTTTC.